Reported below is one T cell receptor beta chain. The antigen remains unidentified. This record comes from a study of beta chain features in type 1 diabetes. The CDR3 totals 13 residues. The germline CDR1 and CDR2 sequences are WSHSY and SAAADI. Deletions cut 6 bases from V and 0 bases from J, with 9 bases between. Via CD45RO/CCR7/CD25/CD127/CD95/CD27, cells of the CD4+ naive, central memory, regulatory and stem cell-like memory subsets were sorted. The entirety of the isolated RNA underwent reverse transcription, so expressed TCRB transcripts were sequenced. Libraries were prepared by immunoSEQ multiplex PCR; TCRdb keeps only in-frame clonotypes and omits some of them. Of roughly 220,000 clones listed, roughly 17% are singletons. Study observations and caveats: Within patients, naive, central memory and Treg TCRB repertoires seemed more similar than within healthy donors. Type 1 diabetes patients had VDJ junctions that carried fewer insertions and more deletions. Across all four CD4+ subsets, people with type 1 diabetes showed modestly shorter TCRB CDR3s.

The V gene is TRBV10-2, the J gene TRBJ2-7; D call uncertain. This sequence originates from a man aged 25 to 40 with type 1 diabetes. The sequenced sample was naive CD4+ T cells from blood. CDR3 sequence (DNA): TGCGCCAGCAGAGTAGGGATCTCCTACGAGCAGTACTTC. Amino acid sequence: CASRVGISYEQYF.